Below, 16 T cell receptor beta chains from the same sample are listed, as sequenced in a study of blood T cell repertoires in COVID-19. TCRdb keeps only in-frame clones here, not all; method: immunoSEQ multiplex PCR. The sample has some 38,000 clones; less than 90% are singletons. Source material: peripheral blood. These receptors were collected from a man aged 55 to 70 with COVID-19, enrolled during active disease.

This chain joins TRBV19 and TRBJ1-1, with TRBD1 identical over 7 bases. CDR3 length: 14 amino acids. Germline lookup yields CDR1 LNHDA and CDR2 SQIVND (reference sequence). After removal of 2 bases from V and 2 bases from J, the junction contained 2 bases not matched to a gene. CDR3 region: CASSITGANTEAFF. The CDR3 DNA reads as TGTGCCAGTAGTATAACAGGGGCTAACACTGAAGCTTTCTTT.

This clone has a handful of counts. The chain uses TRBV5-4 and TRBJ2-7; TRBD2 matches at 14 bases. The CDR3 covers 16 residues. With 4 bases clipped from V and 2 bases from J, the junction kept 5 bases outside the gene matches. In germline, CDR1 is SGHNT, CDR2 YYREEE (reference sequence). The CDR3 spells CASSDRLAGGPYEQYF. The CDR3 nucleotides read TGTGCCAGCAGCGATAGACTAGCGGGAGGGCCCTACGAGCAGTACTTC.

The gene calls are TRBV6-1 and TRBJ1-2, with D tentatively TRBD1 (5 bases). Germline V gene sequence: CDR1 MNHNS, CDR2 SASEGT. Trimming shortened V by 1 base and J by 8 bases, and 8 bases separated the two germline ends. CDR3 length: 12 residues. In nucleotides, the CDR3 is TGTGCCAGCAGTGAAGTCAGGGAAGGCTACACCTTC. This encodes CASSEVREGYTF.

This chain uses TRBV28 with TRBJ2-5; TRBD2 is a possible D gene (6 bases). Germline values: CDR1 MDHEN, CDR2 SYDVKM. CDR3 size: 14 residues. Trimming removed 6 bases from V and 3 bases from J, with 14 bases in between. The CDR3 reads CASRETRPKETQYF. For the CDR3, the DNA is TGTGCCAGCAGGGAGACTAGACCCAAAGAGACCCAGTACTTC.

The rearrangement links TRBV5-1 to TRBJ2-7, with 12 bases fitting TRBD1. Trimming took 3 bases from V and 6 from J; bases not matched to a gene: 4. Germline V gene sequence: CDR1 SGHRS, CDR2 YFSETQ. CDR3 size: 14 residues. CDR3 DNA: TGCGCCAGCAGCTCCGGGACAGGGGGCTTCGAGCAGTACTTC. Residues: CASSSGTGGFEQYF.

CDR3 DNA: TGCAGCGTTAGCGGGGTGACCTACGAGCAGTACTTC. Its translation: CSVSGVTYEQYF. This sequence joins TRBV29-1 and TRBJ2-7; 7 bases align to TRBD2. The CDR3 has 12 amino acids. The junction had 3 bases not matched to a gene; V was cut back by 5 bases and J by 2 bases. Germline values: CDR1 SQVTM, CDR2 ANQGSEA.

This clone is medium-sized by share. CDR3 sequence: CASTGVNSYNEQFF. Here the CDR3 DNA reads TGTGCCAGCACGGGTGTTAATAGCTACAATGAGCAGTTCTTC. The J gene is TRBJ2-1, the V gene TRBV7-9; no definite D call. The V end was cut by 7 bases, the J end by 3 bases, with 13 bases between. This CDR3 comprises 14 residues. CDR1 is SEHNR and CDR2 is FQNEAQ in the germline V gene (reference sequence).

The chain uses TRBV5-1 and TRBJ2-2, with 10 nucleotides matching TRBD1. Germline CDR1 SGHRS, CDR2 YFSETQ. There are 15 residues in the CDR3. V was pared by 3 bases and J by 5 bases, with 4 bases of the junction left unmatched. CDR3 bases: TGCGCCAGCAGCTACGACAGGGGGCGAACCGGGGAGCTGTTTTTT. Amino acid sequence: CASSYDRGRTGELFF.

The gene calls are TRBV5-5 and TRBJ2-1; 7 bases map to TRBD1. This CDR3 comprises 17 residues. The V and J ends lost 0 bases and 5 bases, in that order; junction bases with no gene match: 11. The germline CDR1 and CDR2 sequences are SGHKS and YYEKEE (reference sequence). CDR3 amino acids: CASSLAPEGAVNNEQFF. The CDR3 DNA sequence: TGTGCCAGCAGCTTGGCCCCAGAGGGGGCCGTAAACAATGAGCAGTTCTTC.

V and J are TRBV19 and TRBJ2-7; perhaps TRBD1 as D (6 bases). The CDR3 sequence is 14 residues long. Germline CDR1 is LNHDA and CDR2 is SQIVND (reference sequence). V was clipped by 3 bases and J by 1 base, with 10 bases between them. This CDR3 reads CASSIGTHSYEQYF. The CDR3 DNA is TGTGCCAGTAGTATCGGGACACATTCCTACGAGCAGTACTTC. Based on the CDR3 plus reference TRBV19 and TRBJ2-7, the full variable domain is DGGITQSPKYLFRKEGQNVTLSCEQNLNHDAMYWYRQDPGQGLRLIYYSQIVNDFQKGDIAEGYSVSREKKESFPLTVTSAQKNPTAFYLCASSIGTHSYEQYFGPGTRLTVT.

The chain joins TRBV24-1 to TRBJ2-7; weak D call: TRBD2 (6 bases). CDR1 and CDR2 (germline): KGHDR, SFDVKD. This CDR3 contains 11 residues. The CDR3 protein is CAGGRIGEQYF. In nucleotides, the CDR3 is TGTGCGGGGGGACGGATTGGTGAGCAGTACTTC.

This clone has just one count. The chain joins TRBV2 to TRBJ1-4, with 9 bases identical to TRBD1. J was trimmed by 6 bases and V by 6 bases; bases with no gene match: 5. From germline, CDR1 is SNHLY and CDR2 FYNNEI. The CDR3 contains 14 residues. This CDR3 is CASRPGQGDEKLFF. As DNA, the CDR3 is TGTGCCAGCAGGCCGGGACAGGGAGATGAAAAACTGTTTTTT.

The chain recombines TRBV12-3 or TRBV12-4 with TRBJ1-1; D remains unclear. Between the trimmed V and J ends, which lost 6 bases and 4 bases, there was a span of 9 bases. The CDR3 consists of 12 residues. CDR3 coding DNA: TGTGCCAGCAGGTCCGGACTCACTGAAGCTTTCTTT. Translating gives CASRSGLTEAFF.

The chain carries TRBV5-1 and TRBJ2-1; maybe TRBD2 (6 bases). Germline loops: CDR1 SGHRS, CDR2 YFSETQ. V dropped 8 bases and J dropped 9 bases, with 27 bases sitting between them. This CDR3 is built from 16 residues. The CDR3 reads CASNKAEGLGVIEQFF. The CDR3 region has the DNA TGCGCCAGTAACAAGGCGGAGGGGCTAGGGGTTATTGAGCAGTTCTTC.

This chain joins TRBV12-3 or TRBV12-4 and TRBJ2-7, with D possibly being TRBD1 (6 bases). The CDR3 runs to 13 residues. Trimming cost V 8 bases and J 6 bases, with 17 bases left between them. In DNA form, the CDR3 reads TGTGCCAGCTCGAAGTGGCAGGGGTCCGAGCAGTACTTC. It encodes CASSKWQGSEQYF.

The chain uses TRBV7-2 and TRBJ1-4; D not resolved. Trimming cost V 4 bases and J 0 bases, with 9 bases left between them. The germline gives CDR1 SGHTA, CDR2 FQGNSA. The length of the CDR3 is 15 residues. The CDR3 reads CASSSRASTNEKLFF. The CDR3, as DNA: TGTGCCAGCAGCTCGAGGGCCTCAACTAATGAAAAACTGTTTTTT.